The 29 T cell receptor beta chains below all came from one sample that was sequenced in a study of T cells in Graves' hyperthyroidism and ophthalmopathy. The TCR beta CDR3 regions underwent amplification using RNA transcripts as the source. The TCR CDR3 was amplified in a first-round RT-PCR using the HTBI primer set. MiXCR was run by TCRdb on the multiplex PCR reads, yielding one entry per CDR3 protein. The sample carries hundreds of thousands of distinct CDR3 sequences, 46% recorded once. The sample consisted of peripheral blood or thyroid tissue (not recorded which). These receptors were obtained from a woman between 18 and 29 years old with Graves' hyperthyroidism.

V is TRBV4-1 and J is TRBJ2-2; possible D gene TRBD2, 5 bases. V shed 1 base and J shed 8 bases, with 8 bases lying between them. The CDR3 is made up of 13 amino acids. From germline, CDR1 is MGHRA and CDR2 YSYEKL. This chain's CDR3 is CASSQAGSGELFF. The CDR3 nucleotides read TGCGCCAGCAGCCAAGCGGGATCGGGGGAGCTGTTTTTT.

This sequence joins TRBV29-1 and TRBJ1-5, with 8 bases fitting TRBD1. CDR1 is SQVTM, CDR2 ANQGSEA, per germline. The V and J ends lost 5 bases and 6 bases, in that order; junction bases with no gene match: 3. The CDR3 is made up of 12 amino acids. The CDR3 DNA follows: TGCAGCGTTAGACAGGGGTCTCAGCCCCAGCATTTT. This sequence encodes CSVRQGSQPQHF.

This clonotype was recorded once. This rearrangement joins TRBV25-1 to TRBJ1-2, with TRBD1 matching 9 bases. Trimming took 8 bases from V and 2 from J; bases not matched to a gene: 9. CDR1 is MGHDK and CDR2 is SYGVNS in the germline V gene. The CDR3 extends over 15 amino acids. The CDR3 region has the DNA TGTGCCAGCTCACCAGAAGGGACAGGGAACTATGGCTACACCTTC. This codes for CASSPEGTGNYGYTF.

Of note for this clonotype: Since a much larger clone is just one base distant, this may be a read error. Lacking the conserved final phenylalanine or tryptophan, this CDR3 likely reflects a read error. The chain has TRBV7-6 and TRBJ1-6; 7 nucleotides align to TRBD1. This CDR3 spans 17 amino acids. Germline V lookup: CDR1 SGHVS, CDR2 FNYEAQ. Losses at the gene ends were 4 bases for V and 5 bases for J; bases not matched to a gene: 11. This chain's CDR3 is CASSSPPITGDNSPLHL. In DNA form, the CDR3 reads TGTGCCAGCAGCTCCCCCCCTATAACAGGGGATAATTCACCCCTCCACCTT.

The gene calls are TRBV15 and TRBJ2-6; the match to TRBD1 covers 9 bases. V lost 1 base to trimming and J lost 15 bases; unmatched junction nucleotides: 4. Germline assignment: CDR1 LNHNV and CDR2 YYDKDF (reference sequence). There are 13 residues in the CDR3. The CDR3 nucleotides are TGTGCCACCAGCAGAGGAAGGGACAGGGCCCTGACTTTC. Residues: CATSRGRDRALTF. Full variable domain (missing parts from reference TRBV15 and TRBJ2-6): DAMVIQNPRYQVTQFGKPVTLSCSQTLNHNVMYWYQQKSSQAPKLLFHYYDKDFNNEADTPDNFQSRRPNTSFCFLDIRSPGLGDTAMYLCATSRGRDRALTFGAGSRLTVL.

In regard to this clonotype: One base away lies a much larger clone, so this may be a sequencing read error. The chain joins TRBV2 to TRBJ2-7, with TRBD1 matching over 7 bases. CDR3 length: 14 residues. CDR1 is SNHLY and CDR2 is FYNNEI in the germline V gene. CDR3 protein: CASTSGQSSYGQYF. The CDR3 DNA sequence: TGTGCCAGCACCTCGGGACAGTCGTCCTACGGGCAGTACTTC.

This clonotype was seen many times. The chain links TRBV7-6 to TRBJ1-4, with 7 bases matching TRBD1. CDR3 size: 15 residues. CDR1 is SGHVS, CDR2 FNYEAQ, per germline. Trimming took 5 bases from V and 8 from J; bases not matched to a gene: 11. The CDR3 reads CASSQEDREGEKLFF. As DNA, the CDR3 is TGTGCCAGCAGCCAGGAAGACAGGGAAGGGGAAAAACTGTTTTTT.

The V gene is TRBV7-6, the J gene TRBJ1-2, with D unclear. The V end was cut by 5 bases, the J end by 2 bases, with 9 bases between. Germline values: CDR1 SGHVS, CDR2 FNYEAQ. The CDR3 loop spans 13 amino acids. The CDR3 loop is CASSPTDNYGYTF. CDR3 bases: TGTGCCAGCAGCCCAACAGACAACTATGGCTACACCTTC.

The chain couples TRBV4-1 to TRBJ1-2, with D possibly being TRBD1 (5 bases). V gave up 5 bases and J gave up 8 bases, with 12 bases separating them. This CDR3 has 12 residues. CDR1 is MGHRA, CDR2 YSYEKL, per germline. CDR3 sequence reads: CASSTRTGGYTF. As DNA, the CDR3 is TGCGCCAGCAGCACCCGAACAGGCGGCTACACCTTC.

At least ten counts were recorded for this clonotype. The CDR3 DNA reads as TGCAGCGTTGGAGCACTCAAGCCGCACTATGGCTACACCTTC. Residues: CSVGALKPHYGYTF. The chain has TRBV29-1 and TRBJ1-2; D remains unclear. The CDR3 consists of 14 residues. With 4 bases removed from V and 3 bases from J, the gap between germline ends came to 15 bases. Germline assignment: CDR1 SQVTM and CDR2 ANQGSEA. Variable domain in full (rest from reference TRBV29-1 and TRBJ1-2): SAVISQKPSRDICQRGTSLTIQCQVDSQVTMMFWYRQQPGQSLTLIATANQGSEATYESGFVIDKFPISRPNLTFSTLTVSNMSPEDSSIYLCSVGALKPHYGYTFGSGTRLTVV.

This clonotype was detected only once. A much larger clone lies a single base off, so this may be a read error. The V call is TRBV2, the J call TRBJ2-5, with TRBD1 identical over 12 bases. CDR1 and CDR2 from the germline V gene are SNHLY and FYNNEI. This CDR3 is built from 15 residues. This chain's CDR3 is CAISSGTGGGETQYF. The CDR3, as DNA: TGTGCCATCAGTTCAGGGACAGGGGGCGGAGAGACCCAGTACTTC.

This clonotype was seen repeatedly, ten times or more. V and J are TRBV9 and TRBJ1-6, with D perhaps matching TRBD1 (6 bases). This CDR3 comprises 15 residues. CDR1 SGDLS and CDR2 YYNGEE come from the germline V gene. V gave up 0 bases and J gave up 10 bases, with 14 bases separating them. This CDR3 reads CASSVDRGAGSPLHF. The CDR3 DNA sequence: TGTGCCAGCAGCGTAGATCGGGGGGCAGGGTCACCCCTCCACTTT. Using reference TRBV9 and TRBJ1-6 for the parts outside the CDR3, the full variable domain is DSGVTQTPKHLITATGQRVTLRCSPRSGDLSVYWYQQSLDQGLQFLIQYYNGEERAKGNILERFSAQQFPDLHSELNLSSLELGDSALYFCASSVDRGAGSPLHFGNGTRLTVT.

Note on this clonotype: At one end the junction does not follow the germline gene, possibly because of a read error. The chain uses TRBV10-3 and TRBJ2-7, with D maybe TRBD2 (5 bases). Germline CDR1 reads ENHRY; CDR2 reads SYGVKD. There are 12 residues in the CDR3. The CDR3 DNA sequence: TGTGCCAGCAGTACGGACTGGTACGAGCAGTACTTC. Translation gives CASSTDWYEQYF.

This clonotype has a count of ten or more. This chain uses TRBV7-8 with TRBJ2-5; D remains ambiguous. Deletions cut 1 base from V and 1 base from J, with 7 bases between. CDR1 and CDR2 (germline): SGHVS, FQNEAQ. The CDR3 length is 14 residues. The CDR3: CASSLEAVQETQYF. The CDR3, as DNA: TGTGCCAGCAGCTTAGAGGCAGTCCAAGAGACCCAGTACTTC.

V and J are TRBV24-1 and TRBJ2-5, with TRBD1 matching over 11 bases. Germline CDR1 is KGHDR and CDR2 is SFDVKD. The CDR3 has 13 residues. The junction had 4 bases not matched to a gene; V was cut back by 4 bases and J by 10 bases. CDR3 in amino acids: CATSETGTGGQYF. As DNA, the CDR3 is TGTGCCACCAGTGAGACCGGGACAGGGGGCCAGTACTTC.

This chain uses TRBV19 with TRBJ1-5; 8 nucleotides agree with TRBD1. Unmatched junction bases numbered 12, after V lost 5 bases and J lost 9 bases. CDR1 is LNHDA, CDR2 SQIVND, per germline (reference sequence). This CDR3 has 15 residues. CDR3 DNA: TGTGCCAGTAGTCCTAGACAGGGGCAAATCAGGCCCCAGCATTTT. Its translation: CASSPRQGQIRPQHF.

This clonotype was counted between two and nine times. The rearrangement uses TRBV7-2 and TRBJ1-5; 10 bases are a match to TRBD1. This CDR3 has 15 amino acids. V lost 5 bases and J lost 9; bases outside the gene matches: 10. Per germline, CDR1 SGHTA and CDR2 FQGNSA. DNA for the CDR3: TGTGCCAGCAGCACTGGACAGGGGGTGTGTGGGCCCCAGCATTTT. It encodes CASSTGQGVCGPQHF.

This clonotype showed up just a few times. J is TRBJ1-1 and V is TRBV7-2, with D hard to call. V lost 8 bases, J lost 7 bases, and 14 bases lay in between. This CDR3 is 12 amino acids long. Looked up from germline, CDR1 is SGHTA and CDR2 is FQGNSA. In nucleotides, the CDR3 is TGTGCCAGCTCCCGGAAGGACGGTGAAGCTTTCTTT. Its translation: CASSRKDGEAFF.

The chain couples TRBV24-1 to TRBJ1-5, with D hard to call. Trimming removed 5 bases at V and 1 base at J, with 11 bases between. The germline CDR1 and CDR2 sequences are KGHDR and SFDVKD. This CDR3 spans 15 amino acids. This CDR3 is CATSGRGRSNQPQHF. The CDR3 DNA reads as TGTGCCACCAGTGGTCGGGGTAGAAGCAATCAGCCCCAGCATTTT.

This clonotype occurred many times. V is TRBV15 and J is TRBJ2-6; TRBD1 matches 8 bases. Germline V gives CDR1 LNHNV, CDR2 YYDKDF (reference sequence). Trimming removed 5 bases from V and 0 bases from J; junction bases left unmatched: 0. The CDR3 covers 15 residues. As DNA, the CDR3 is TGTGCCACCAGCGGACAGGGCTCTGGGGCCAACGTCCTGACTTTC. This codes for CATSGQGSGANVLTF.

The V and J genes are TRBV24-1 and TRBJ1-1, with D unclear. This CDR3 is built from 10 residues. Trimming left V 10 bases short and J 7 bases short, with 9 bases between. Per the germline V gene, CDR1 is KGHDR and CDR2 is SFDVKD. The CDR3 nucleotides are TGTGCCACACAGAGAGATGAAGCTTTCTTT. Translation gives CATQRDEAFF.

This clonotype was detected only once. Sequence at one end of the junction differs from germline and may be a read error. The CDR3 region is CASSRQGIKEAQYF. The CDR3 DNA reads as TGTGCCAGTAGCAGACAGGGAATCAAAGAGGCCCAGTACTTC. This rearrangement joins TRBV19 to TRBJ2-5; the match to TRBD1 covers 7 bases. This CDR3 is 14 amino acids long. Germline CDR1 is LNHDA and CDR2 is SQIVND (reference sequence).

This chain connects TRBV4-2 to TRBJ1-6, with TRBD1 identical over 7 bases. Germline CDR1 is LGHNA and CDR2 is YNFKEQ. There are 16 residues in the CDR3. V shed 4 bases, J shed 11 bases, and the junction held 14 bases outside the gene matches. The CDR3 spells CASSPTTGYTNPPLHF. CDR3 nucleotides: TGTGCCAGCAGCCCGACGACAGGGTATACGAATCCACCCCTCCACTTT.

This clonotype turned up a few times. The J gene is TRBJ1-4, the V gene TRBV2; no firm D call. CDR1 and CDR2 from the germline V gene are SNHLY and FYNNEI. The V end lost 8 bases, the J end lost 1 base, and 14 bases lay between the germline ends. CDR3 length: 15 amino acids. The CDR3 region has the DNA TGTGCCAGCCTCGAGTGGGCAGAAACTAATGAAAAACTGTTTTTT. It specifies CASLEWAETNEKLFF.

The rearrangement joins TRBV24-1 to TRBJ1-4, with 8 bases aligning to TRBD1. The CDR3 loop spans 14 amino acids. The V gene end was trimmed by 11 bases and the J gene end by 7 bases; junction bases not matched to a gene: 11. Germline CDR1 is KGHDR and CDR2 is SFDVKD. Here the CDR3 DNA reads TGTGCCAGCAGGCCGGACAGGGAGAGTGAAAAACTGTTTTTT. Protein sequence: CASRPDRESEKLFF.

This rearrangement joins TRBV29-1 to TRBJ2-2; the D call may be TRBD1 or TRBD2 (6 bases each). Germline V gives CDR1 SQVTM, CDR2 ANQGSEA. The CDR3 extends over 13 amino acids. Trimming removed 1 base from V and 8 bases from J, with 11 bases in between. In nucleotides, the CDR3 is TGCAGCGTTGAAGTGGGGGGCTTTGGGGAGCTGTTTTTT. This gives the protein CSVEVGGFGELFF.

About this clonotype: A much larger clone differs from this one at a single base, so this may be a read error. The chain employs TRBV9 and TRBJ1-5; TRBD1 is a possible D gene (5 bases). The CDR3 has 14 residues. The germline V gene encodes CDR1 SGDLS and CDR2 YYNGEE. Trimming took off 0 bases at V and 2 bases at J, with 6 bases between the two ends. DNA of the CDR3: TGTGCCAGCAGCGTAGAACAGGGCAATCAGCCCCAGCATTTT. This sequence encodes CASSVEQGNQPQHF. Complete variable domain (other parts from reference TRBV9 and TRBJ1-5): DSGVTQTPKHLITATGQRVTLRCSPRSGDLSVYWYQQSLDQGLQFLIQYYNGEERAKGNILERFSAQQFPDLHSELNLSSLELGDSALYFCASSVEQGNQPQHFGDGTRLSIL.

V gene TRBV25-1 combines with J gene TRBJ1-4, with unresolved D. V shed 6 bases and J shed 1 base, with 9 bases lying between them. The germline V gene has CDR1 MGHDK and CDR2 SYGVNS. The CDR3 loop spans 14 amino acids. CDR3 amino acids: CASRFAGTNEKLFF. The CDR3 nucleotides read TGTGCCAGCAGGTTCGCTGGAACTAATGAAAAACTGTTTTTT.

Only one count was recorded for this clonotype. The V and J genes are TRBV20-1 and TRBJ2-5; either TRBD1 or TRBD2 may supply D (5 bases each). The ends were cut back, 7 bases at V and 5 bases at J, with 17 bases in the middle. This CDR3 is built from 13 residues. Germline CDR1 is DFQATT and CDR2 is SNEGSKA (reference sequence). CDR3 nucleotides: TGCAGTGTAAGGGACGGTCTTGCCGAGACCCAGTACTTC. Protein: CSVRDGLAETQYF.